Here is one T cell receptor (beta chain) with its context. It has no known antigen specificity. The record has no base qualities; no much larger clone is one base away. To prepare the library, the immunoSEQ multiplex PCR assay was applied. For the multiplex PCR, a mixture combining 60 forward primers for TCR Vbeta segments and 13 reverse primers for TCR Jbeta segments was used. The CDR3 region of rearranged TCR beta genes was amplified from genomic DNA by a multiplex PCR assay. Amplified TCR beta libraries were sequenced as 87-base-pair reads on the Illumina HiSeq System. In the authors' own workflow: A later analysis counted tens of millions of unique TCR beta chains across the 666 repertoires, and some 11 million of these chains were shared by at least two donors. Raw reads were error-corrected and collapsed into unique sequences by a nearest-neighbor algorithm in which closely related sequences were merged to remove PCR and sequencing errors. Alignment of CDR3 sequences to IMGT reference sequences was used to assign V, D and J gene segments. For a sequence to be retained, a match of at least six nucleotides to both a V gene segment and a J gene segment was required. Rearrangements were classified as productive when the CDR3 lacked stop codons and remained in frame with V and J, and all other rearrangements were classified as non-productive. CDR3 was defined according to IMGT convention as the region running from the second conserved V-encoded cysteine to the conserved J-encoded phenylalanine. In an earlier analysis of around 640 of the donors, sequences lacking an unambiguous match to a single V gene segment were excluded. An earlier analysis of fewer than 750 of the donors classified V segments as functional when productive rearrangements were above 56.7% and as segregating when the standard deviation between donors was above 5%. A statistical classification framework was built to diagnose cytomegalovirus status from the catalog of TCR beta chain sequences. A later analysis assigned V and J genes by comparing TCR nucleotide sequences with IMGT/GENE-DB human TR gene sequences. In a later analysis, CDR3 sequences and most-parsimonious VDJ recombination scenarios were assigned using the TCRdist pipeline. In a later analysis, each TCR beta chain was defined by its CDR3 amino acid sequence together with its V-gene family, and reads lacking a unique V-gene family were excluded. A later analysis removed 592 highly shared, low-generation-probability nucleotide sequences to deal with suspected cross-contamination and a sequencing artifact. A later analysis calculated a clonal expansion index for each public chain from normalized within-repertoire ranks of inferred template counts. Generation probabilities in a later analysis came from a VDJ recombination model fitted to out-of-frame rearrangements, and those results were checked against IGoR. Hypergeometric tests were used in a later analysis to score TCR-TCR, TCR-HLA and TCR-CMV co-occurrence, with a repertoire-size bias correction applied to the TCR pairs. A later analysis estimated false discovery rates by permuting HLA or CMV assignments 20 times. A later analysis grouped co-occurring TCRs with DBSCAN, adding TCRdist sequence similarity when clustering within HLA-allele-positive subsets. For co-occurrence clustering, repertoires with fewer than 30,000 or more than 120,000 public chains were excluded, along with several repertoires with anomalous nucleotide sharing. In its TCRdb copy, this immuneACCESS table keeps in-frame sequences only and misses some clones. Where compared with another copy, unresolved V genes explain less than half of these, and the others have no known cause. V and J calls and clone size are given by that table; D and trimming were obtained from the DNA. Here the sample has roughly 190,000 clones; more than 75% occur a single time. The ten largest clones capture around 3.6% of the sample.

Counted from cysteine to phenylalanine, this CDR3 has 13 amino acids. Only the CDR3 region is kept as DNA, spanning 39 bases read in frame from base 1. V drops 4 bases and J drops 2 bases, leaving 5 bases in between. From the germline V gene, CDR1 is ENHRY and CDR2 is SYGVKD. These data originate in a study of cytomegalovirus exposure and HLA in healthy donors (dated by TCRdb to about 2017). Turning to the overall study: An earlier analysis of some 600 of the donors reported approximately 300 Gb of sequence data and some 110 million unique TCR beta sequences obtained from around 180 million T cells. Because of strong linkage in the cohort, roughly five DR-DQ haplotypes were treated as single units for association and clustering. Both class I and class II loci were covered by HLA typing, at four-digit resolution. The aim of the study was to test whether cataloging public T cell receptors could identify signatures of past pathogen exposure. The genetic ancestry cluster associated with self-reported Caucasian donors included 80% to 90% of the roughly 360 genotyped donors. The number of typed donors differed by locus: about 620-640 for A, B, C, DRB1 and DQB1; approximately 530 for DQA1; 600 to 610 for DPA1; and some 470 for DPB1. In a later analysis, previously published TCR beta repertoires from several hundred donors were re-analyzed and high-resolution HLA genotyping was added so that TCR occurrence patterns could be studied. Donor age, sex, ethnicity and CMV serostatus were collected together with the repertoire data. About 280 gigabases of sequencing data and about 92 million unique TCR sequences made up an early release that covered 500 to 700 HLA-typed donors. In a later genetic analysis, genome-wide SNP genotypes for about 55% of the roughly 700 donors were used, and that subset was treated as a discovery cohort. Rather than using new phenotypic data, the later analysis identified candidate immune exposures from TCR beta sequences and from how often those sequences occurred across donors. On average, around 200,000 unique TCR beta nucleotide sequences were sequenced per donor among a few hundred genotyped donors of the cohort, with around 19% of those sequences being non-productive. To predict cytomegalovirus infection status, the study combined high-throughput TCR immunosequencing, statistical association of individual TCRs with disease status, and machine learning. All discovery cohort repertoires had been generated using a single sequencing platform. The study used immunosequencing to profile the T cell repertoires of more than 650 subjects and linked those repertoires to cytomegalovirus serostatus. Besides the first cohort of around 700 subjects, a separate validation cohort made up of 95 to 150 different subjects was used. An earlier analysis of 587 of the donors used high-throughput TCR beta sequencing to judge whether each TCR beta V gene segment behaved as functional or pseudogenic. Points the paper makes about the study in general: V-gene and J-gene trimming of TCR beta chains was associated with a missense DCLRE1C variant in a later genetic analysis, and the association was replicated in an independent cohort. In a later analysis, HLA-associated TCR beta chains showed more clonal expansion and lower generation probabilities than non-associated chains that were equally common. The study listed 164 TCR beta chains as associated with cytomegalovirus. In an earlier analysis of around 600 of the donors, most TCR beta V segments appeared in productive rearrangements about 90% or about 30% of the time, broadly matching IMGT annotations. Correlated functional status among segregating V segments might be attributable to linkage disequilibrium, but an unknown experimental factor could not be ruled out. A later analysis found that TCR association rates varied across HLA loci, with DRB1 alleles showing the most associated TCRs and HLA-C alleles the fewest. Assigning TCR associations to individual alleles was difficult when HLA alleles, especially DR and DQ, strongly co-occurred. A group of highly shared sequence variants was considered likely to be a technical artifact of the sequencing pipeline. It was suggested by the authors that the approach could potentially be generalized to other disease states and immunological phenotypes. A further reported finding was that TCR beta sequences accurately predicted the HLA-A and HLA-B alleles for most subjects in the first cohort. Because counts were too low, under 20 rarely observed V segments, including chromosome 9 orphons, were left out of the earlier analysis of about 500 of the donors. Immune exposure information for the cohort was limited to CMV serostatus. Roughly uniform sequencing depth across donors was assumed in presence/absence analyses, although this assumption may not hold. According to a later genetic analysis, donors in an Asian-associated ancestry cluster had fewer N-insertions in productive TCRs than the roughly 670-donor mean. At a false discovery rate of 0.05, a later analysis linked under 20,000 TCR beta sequences to specific HLA alleles. Because HLA typing was unavailable for some donors at each locus, only the typed subset was used in association tests. The 87-base-pair reads could not distinguish some IMGT-functional V segments, including TRBV6-2 and TRBV6-3, so those segments were excluded. The classifier was reported to diagnose cytomegalovirus status with high specificity and sensitivity in both the original and validation cohorts. While some public TCRs were present in many individuals, most TCR sequences turned up only very rarely across donors. Most CMV-associated TCR beta chains appeared to be HLA-restricted in a later analysis, and the HLA associations seemed to be driven largely by CMV exposure. In this cohort, only TCR beta chains were sequenced, and detectable features were limited by the absence of alpha or paired-chain data. In vitro tests confirmed that three of the cytomegalovirus-associated TCR beta chains recognize cytomegalovirus antigens. In a later analysis, several top co-occurrence clusters were reported to appear linked to parvovirus B19, influenza, CMV and Epstein-Barr virus.

The cohort comprised hundreds of healthy bone marrow donors. Cohort members were all nominally healthy when sampled, although unrecorded immune exposures were likely present. The donor tested CMV seropositive and was one of the 289 seropositive cohort members. Each donor provided a peripheral blood sample, and peripheral blood mononuclear cells were used for TCR beta sequencing. The Qiagen DNeasy Blood Extraction Kit was used to extract genomic DNA from the blood cell samples. This clonotype was sampled from a man aged 35 to 55 in good health and CMV-seropositive. Input material: PBMCs. The sequence joins TRBV10-3 to TRBJ2-2, with the D gene call left open. The CDR3 region reads CAISAPNTGELFF. The base sequence is TGTGCCATCAGTGCCCCTAACACCGGGGAGCTGTTTTTT.